This T cell receptor beta chain derives from a study of T cell repertoires in cytomegalovirus infection. About the study: Well-studied HLA-B-restricted CMV epitopes were used in the study alongside recently identified HLA-C-restricted ones. Public TCR beta signatures were indicative of both CMV infection and a matching HLA type. Study observations and caveats: HLA-C-restricted, CMV-specific TCR beta clonotypes were dominant ex vivo. Adding up the frequency of public TCR beta families identified people who carried CMV plus the relevant HLA.

Turning to this clonotype: The antigen is unknown.

A single record per CDR3 protein comes from TCRdb applying MiXCR to the reads. The sample lists some 920,000 distinct CDR3 sequences; more than 25% were seen once. This specimen consisted of cultured CD8+ T cells from PBMCs, obtained from culture after CMV antigen stimulation. The clonotype comes from a human donor in good health (CMV status not recorded). Some clones in this sample may be carry-over from other donors' samples.

In nucleotides, the CDR3 is TGTGCCAGCAGTTTCGGGGTAGGGGGCTACGAGCAGTACTTC. This gives the protein CASSFGVGGYEQYF. This chain links TRBV12-3 or TRBV12-4 with TRBJ2-7; possibly TRBD1 for D (6 bases). This CDR3 is 14 amino acids long. V was cut by 3 bases and J by 3 bases, with 12 bases left in between.